This T cell receptor (beta chain) is from a study of blood T cell repertoires in COVID-19. Study-level background: The samples span acute and convalescent COVID-19 from the United States, Italy and Spain. T cells, B-cell-depleted T cells, or PBMCs supplied cDNA or gDNA.

Authors' analysis steps: Reference gene primer amplification yielded estimated nucleated cell counts. The method was immunoSEQ multiplex PCR; TCRdb's version includes in-frame clones alone and lacks a portion of them. The V and J calls and clone size were taken over from that table, and D and trimming were inferred from the DNA. The table shows about 190,000 clones, with roughly 84% occurring only once. The clonotype comes from a human donor in a cohort sampled during active COVID-19. Sample: peripheral blood.

For the CDR3, the DNA is TGTGCCAGCAGAAGGACAGAGGGCTATGGCTACACCTTC. Translation gives CASRRTEGYGYTF. J is TRBJ1-2 and V is TRBV6-5; perhaps TRBD1 as D (6 bases). Germline V CDR1 and CDR2: MNHEY, SVGAGI. With 6 bases removed from V and 4 bases from J, the gap between germline ends came to 12 bases. This CDR3 is 13 amino acids long.